The 30 T cell receptor beta chains below come from one sample, sequenced in a study of cytomegalovirus exposure and HLA in healthy donors. The PCR had 60 Vbeta and 13 Jbeta primers. Sequencing was performed with immunoSEQ multiplex PCR; in TCRdb, only in-frame clones are kept and a portion is missing. The repertoire has some 90,000 clones, 70% to 85% of them found once; the top ten carry about 9.4%. The specimen sequenced was PBMCs. These receptors all come from a human donor in good health.

The V and J genes are TRBV6-1 and TRBJ2-3; TRBD2 aligns across 9 bases. CDR3 length: 16 amino acids. The trim removed 2 bases at V and 2 bases at J, leaving 5 bases unmatched. CDR1 and CDR2 from the germline V gene are MNHNS and SASEGT. CDR3 in amino acids: CASSEILAGTTDTQYF. The CDR3 coding sequence is TGTGCCAGCAGTGAAATCCTAGCGGGGACCACAGATACGCAGTATTTT.

J is TRBJ2-2 and V is TRBV11-3, with 7 bases matching TRBD1. The CDR3 has 17 residues. CDR1 is SGHNT, CDR2 YENEEA, per germline. The ends lost 6 bases at V and 1 base at J; junction bases unmatched: 11. This chain's CDR3 is CASRSGWGTENTGELFF. DNA for the CDR3: TGTGCCAGCAGGTCGGGATGGGGGACAGAGAACACCGGGGAGCTGTTTTTT.

The chain couples TRBV6-5 to TRBJ2-4; D perhaps matches TRBD2 (6 bases). Trimming pared 2 bases from V and 8 bases from J, leaving 7 bases between. The CDR3 length is 12 residues. Germline loops: CDR1 MNHEY, CDR2 SVGAGI. The CDR3 is CASSYRGDIQYF. Here the CDR3 DNA reads TGTGCCAGCAGTTACCGCGGGGACATTCAGTACTTC.

The V call is TRBV6-1, the J call TRBJ1-1; D gene ambiguous. There are 13 residues in the CDR3. CDR1 is MNHNS, CDR2 SASEGT, per germline. V was shortened by 6 bases and J by 1 base, with 9 bases between the two germline ends. The CDR3 nucleotides read TGTGCCAGCAGGGGAGTAGGGAACACTGAAGCTTTCTTT. It specifies CASRGVGNTEAFF.

V and J are TRBV18 and TRBJ2-2; TRBD1 is a possible D gene (6 bases). Between the trimmed V and J ends, which lost 6 bases and 2 bases, there was a span of 13 bases. The CDR3 is made up of 15 amino acids. CDR1 is KGHSH and CDR2 is LQKENI in the germline V gene. The chain's CDR3 is CASSLRTVNTGELFF. In nucleotides, the CDR3 is TGTGCCAGCTCCCTCCGGACAGTTAACACCGGGGAGCTGTTTTTT.

The chain joins TRBV25-1 to TRBJ2-7; TRBD1 is a possible D gene (6 bases). This CDR3 comprises 14 residues. V lost 5 bases to trimming and J lost 8 bases, with 19 bases between them. Germline V gene lookup returns CDR1 MGHDK and CDR2 SYGVNS. The CDR3 DNA reads TGTGCCAGCAGTATAGCTAGAACAGGGACGCAGCAGTACTTC. As protein: CASSIARTGTQQYF.

The chain is built from TRBV19 and TRBJ2-1, with TRBD2 identical over 7 bases. This CDR3 is 13 amino acids long. Trimming at V came to 9 bases and at J to 6 bases, leaving 8 bases not matched to a gene. Looked up from germline, CDR1 is LNHDA and CDR2 is SQIVND (reference sequence). DNA for the CDR3: TGTGCCAGCCGGGACTATTCGTTCAATGAGCAGTTCTTC. It yields the protein CASRDYSFNEQFF. Based on the CDR3 plus reference TRBV19 and TRBJ2-1, the full variable domain is DGGITQSPKYLFRKEGQNVTLSCEQNLNHDAMYWYRQDPGQGLRLIYYSQIVNDFQKGDIAEGYSVSREKKESFPLTVTSAQKNPTAFYLCASRDYSFNEQFFGPGTRLTVL.

The chain uses TRBV11-3 and TRBJ2-7, with D possibly TRBD2 on 7 matching bases. CDR3 length: 14 residues. V was cut by 2 bases and J by 3 bases, with 11 bases left in between. CDR1 and CDR2 (germline): SGHNT, YENEEA. Here the CDR3 reads CASSLRGGDYEQYF. CDR3 nucleotides: TGTGCCAGCAGCTTACGAGGGGGGGACTACGAGCAGTACTTC.

Here the CDR3 reads CASSLTSGETQYF. CDR3 coding DNA: TGTGCCAGCAGTTTGACTAGCGGGGAGACCCAGTACTTC. The V and J genes are TRBV2 and TRBJ2-5; 10 bases match TRBD2. The germline V gene encodes CDR1 SNHLY and CDR2 FYNNEI. The J segment lost 5 bases and the V segment lost 5 bases, leaving 2 bases of the junction unmatched. The length of the CDR3 is 13 residues.

V usage is TRBV7-9 and J usage is TRBJ2-5; D might be TRBD2 (6 bases). The V and J ends lost 5 bases and 5 bases respectively, with 18 bases between them. In germline, CDR1 is SEHNR, CDR2 FQNEAQ (reference sequence). The CDR3 extends over 15 amino acids. CDR3 region: CASSAGFGSRETQYF. The CDR3 DNA follows: TGTGCCAGCAGCGCTGGTTTCGGGAGCCGGGAGACCCAGTACTTC.

This chain uses TRBV6-6 with TRBJ2-7, with a tentative D call TRBD1 (6 bases). V was cut by 5 bases and J by 6 bases, with 11 bases left in between. Germline lookup yields CDR1 MNHNY and CDR2 SVGAGI (reference sequence). CDR3 size: 12 residues. The CDR3 loop is CASSRGSGEQYF. The CDR3 coding sequence is TGTGCCAGCAGTAGGGGGTCGGGCGAGCAGTACTTC.

The V call is TRBV28, the J call TRBJ1-2, with TRBD1 as a possible D gene (5 bases). CDR1 is MDHEN, CDR2 SYDVKM, per germline. V lost 6 bases and J lost 4, with 9 bases in between. This CDR3 has 12 residues. The CDR3 is CASSLTAYGYTF. The CDR3 DNA sequence: TGTGCCAGCAGCCTGACAGCCTATGGCTACACCTTC.

This chain uses TRBV18 with TRBJ2-3, with a possible D match to TRBD1 (5 bases). The CDR3 is 16 residues long. V gave up 3 bases and J gave up 7 bases, with 20 bases separating them. Germline assignment: CDR1 KGHSH and CDR2 LQKENI. The CDR3 is CASSPLGPVGSNTQYF. CDR3 bases: TGTGCCAGCTCACCGCTGGGGCCCGTCGGTTCTAATACGCAGTATTTT. The complete variable domain, with remaining parts taken from reference TRBV18 and TRBJ2-3, reads NAGVMQNPRHLVRRRGQEARLRCSPMKGHSHVYWYRQLPEEGLKFMVYLQKENIIDESGMPKERFSAEFPKEGPSILRIQQVVRGDSAAYFCASSPLGPVGSNTQYFGPGTRLTVL.

The V gene is TRBV30, the J gene TRBJ1-3, with 7 nucleotides matching TRBD1. The germline gives CDR1 GTSNPN, CDR2 SVGIG (reference sequence). The CDR3 sequence is 14 residues long. V gave up 4 bases and J gave up 4 bases; unmatched junction bases: 7. The CDR3, as DNA: TGTGCCTGGACCCAACAGGGGTTAGGAAACACCATATATTTT. It yields the protein CAWTQQGLGNTIYF.

The chain joins TRBV29-1 to TRBJ2-1, with unresolved D. With 4 bases removed from V and 9 bases from J, the gap between germline ends came to 10 bases. Per germline, CDR1 SQVTM and CDR2 ANQGSEA. This CDR3 region has 11 residues. For the CDR3, the DNA is TGCAGCGTTGTTTCCAAGAGTGAGCAGTTCTTC. It codes for CSVVSKSEQFF.

This sequence joins TRBV11-1 and TRBJ2-3; perhaps TRBD1 as D (6 bases). Germline CDR1 SGHAT, CDR2 FQDESV (reference sequence). This CDR3 contains 17 residues. V lost 2 bases to trimming and J lost 1 base, with 16 bases between them. As DNA, the CDR3 is TGTGCCAGCAGCTTAATCGCTCCAGGGGTTGGCACAGATACGCAGTATTTT. It specifies CASSLIAPGVGTDTQYF. The variable domain in full, completed from reference TRBV11-1 and TRBJ2-3, reads EAEVAQSPRYKITEKSQAVAFWCDPISGHATLYWYRQILGQGPELLVQFQDESVVDDSQLPKDRFSAERLKGVDSTLKIQPAELGDSAMYLCASSLIAPGVGTDTQYFGPGTRLTVL.

J is TRBJ2-3 and V is TRBV7-9; D is unclear. Trimming stripped 1 base from V and 2 bases from J, with 4 bases between. The CDR3 is 13 residues long. The germline gives CDR1 SEHNR, CDR2 FQNEAQ (reference sequence). CDR3: CASSLELTDTQYF. CDR3 coding DNA: TGTGCCAGCAGCTTAGAACTCACAGATACGCAGTATTTT.

This chain links TRBV9 with TRBJ2-1, with D unclear. The V end was cut by 0 bases, the J end by 3 bases, with 7 bases between. CDR3 length: 14 residues. Germline V gives CDR1 SGDLS, CDR2 YYNGEE. The CDR3 DNA reads TGTGCCAGCAGCGTAGTTCCCAGCTACAATGAGCAGTTCTTC. Translating it yields CASSVVPSYNEQFF.

The chain couples TRBV5-5 to TRBJ1-6; TRBD1 might be the D (5 bases). The germline CDR1 and CDR2 sequences are SGHKS and YYEKEE (reference sequence). V lost 4 bases and J lost 4, with 12 bases in between. There are 15 residues in the CDR3. The CDR3, as DNA: TGTGCCAGCAGCCCCACAGGAGGGTATAATTCACCCCTCCACTTT. Its translation: CASSPTGGYNSPLHF.

This chain joins TRBV9 and TRBJ1-4, with unresolved D. Trimming shortened V by 3 bases and J by 8 bases, and 17 bases separated the two germline ends. This CDR3 comprises 15 residues. CDR1 and CDR2 (germline): SGDLS, YYNGEE. The CDR3 region is CASSAEDRGWEKLFF. The CDR3 nucleotides read TGTGCCAGCAGCGCCGAGGACCGAGGGTGGGAAAAACTGTTTTTT.

This sequence joins TRBV7-2 and TRBJ2-5, with TRBD2 identical over 8 bases. V gave up 6 bases and J gave up 5 bases; unmatched junction bases: 14. The CDR3 is 16 residues long. Germline V gene data show CDR1 as SGHTA and CDR2 as FQGNSA. CDR3 nucleotides: TGTGCCAGCAGTCCAACCAGCGGGACTAGGCGGGAGACCCAGTACTTC. Translation: CASSPTSGTRRETQYF.

This chain uses TRBV27 with TRBJ2-7; 9 positions match TRBD1. Germline CDR1 MNHEY, CDR2 SMNVEV (reference sequence). The CDR3 consists of 14 residues. V lost 5 bases to trimming and J lost 7 bases; unmatched junction nucleotides: 9. The CDR3 loop is CASSAGTGRREQYF. For the CDR3, the DNA is TGTGCCAGCAGTGCTGGGACAGGGCGGCGAGAGCAGTACTTC.

The chain uses TRBV5-6 and TRBJ2-5; the match to TRBD1 covers 9 bases. V lost 4 bases and J lost 3; bases outside the gene matches: 7. Germline-derived CDR1 and CDR2 are SGHDT and YYEEEE. The length of the CDR3 is 15 residues. CDR3 region: CASSKGTGWEETQYF. The DNA of the CDR3 is TGTGCCAGCAGCAAAGGGACAGGGTGGGAAGAGACCCAGTACTTC.

The chain links TRBV5-1 to TRBJ2-5, with a weak D call TRBD2 (7 bases). Germline V gene lookup returns CDR1 SGHRS and CDR2 YFSETQ. Trimming removed 6 bases at V and 4 bases at J, with 19 bases between. The CDR3 covers 15 residues. The CDR3 here is CASKNLGGAGETQYF. The CDR3 DNA sequence: TGCGCCAGCAAAAACCTTGGGGGGGCGGGAGAGACCCAGTACTTC.

In its sample, this clone was seen a few times. V gene TRBV29-1 combines with J gene TRBJ2-7, with TRBD2 matching over 8 bases. Germline CDR1 SQVTM, CDR2 ANQGSEA. V shed 1 base, J shed 0 bases, and the junction held 5 bases outside the gene matches. The CDR3 is 15 residues long. The CDR3 here is CSVEGERGSSYEQYF. Here the CDR3 DNA reads TGCAGCGTTGAAGGGGAGCGGGGGTCCTCCTACGAGCAGTACTTC.

This clone showed up just a few times. The J gene is TRBJ1-4, the V gene TRBV15; a possible D gene is TRBD1 (5 bases). Trimming shortened V by 5 bases and J by 3 bases, and 16 bases separated the two germline ends. The CDR3 length is 16 residues. Germline CDR1 reads LNHNV; CDR2 reads YYDKDF (reference sequence). CDR3 sequence (DNA): TGTGCCACCAGCCAATCGGGGGTTGAGGCTAATGAAAAACTGTTTTTT. It encodes CATSQSGVEANEKLFF.

The chain recombines TRBV7-2 with TRBJ2-1, with D possibly TRBD2 on 5 matching bases. CDR3 length: 13 amino acids. Germline CDR1 is SGHTA and CDR2 is FQGNSA. V shed 5 bases and J shed 15 bases, with 20 bases lying between them. The DNA of the CDR3 is TGTGCCAGCAGCCCCCCGAACCGGGATCACCCGTTCTTC. This translates into CASSPPNRDHPFF.

The chain joins TRBV19 to TRBJ1-5, with TRBD1 matching 8 bases. Trimming took 8 bases from V and 4 from J; bases not matched to a gene: 4. Germline V gene data show CDR1 as LNHDA and CDR2 as SQIVND (reference sequence). The CDR3 consists of 13 residues. This chain's CDR3 is CASGQGVNQPQHF. The DNA of the CDR3 is TGTGCCAGTGGACAGGGAGTAAATCAGCCCCAGCATTTT.

The chain couples TRBV19 to TRBJ1-3, with TRBD1 matching 8 bases. CDR3 length equals 16 residues. V was pared by 6 bases and J by 1 base, with 8 bases of the junction left unmatched. Germline CDR1 is LNHDA and CDR2 is SQIVND (reference sequence). The CDR3 here is CASSLRGRRSGNTIYF. CDR3 nucleotides: TGTGCCAGTAGCCTCAGGGGGCGTCGGTCTGGAAACACCATATATTTT.

The rearrangement links TRBV6-5 to TRBJ2-1, with 7 bases identical to TRBD2. CDR3 length equals 14 residues. Germline loops: CDR1 MNHEY, CDR2 SVGAGI. With 5 bases clipped from V and 6 bases from J, the junction kept 7 bases outside the gene matches. As DNA, the CDR3 is TGTGCCAGCAGTGGCCAGGGAGGGCCCAATGAGCAGTTCTTC. It translates to CASSGQGGPNEQFF.